This is a list of T cell receptor beta chains from one sample in a study of regulatory T cells in long-lasting Graves disease. TCRdb ran MiXCR on the multiplex PCR reads and lists one entry per CDR3 protein. The sample lists 350,000 to 500,000 distinct CDR3 sequences; less than 15% were seen once. This sample was shared with a second study, whose subject was T cells in Graves' hyperthyroidism and ophthalmopathy.

The sequencing here drew on peripheral blood mononuclear cells (PBMCs), taken at new diagnosis, from a patient treated with antithyroid drugs. The receptors were gathered from a woman in her forties or fifties with Graves disease. Each CDR3 is given with its conserved first and last residue. The order of the fields is V gene, clone size, J gene, D gene, CDR3 DNA, CDR3 protein. The D gene is left open where the match is weak. The listing skips clone size in some rows; elsewhere it reads once, few, many or a size class.

v_call: TRBV2; clone_size: few; j_call: TRBJ1-1; d_call: -; cdr3_nt: TGTGCCAGCGGGACGAGGACTGAAGCTTTCTTT; cdr3_aa: CASGTRTEAFF
v_call: TRBV28; clone_size: many; j_call: TRBJ1-1; d_call: -; cdr3_nt: TGTGCCAGCAGGGGGAACACTGAAGCTTTCTTT; cdr3_aa: CASRGNTEAFF
v_call: TRBV7-6; clone_size: few; j_call: TRBJ2-1; d_call: TRBD2; cdr3_nt: TGTGCCAGCAGCCGCACCTCTAGCGGATACAATGAGCAGTTCTTC; cdr3_aa: CASSRTSSGYNEQFF
v_call: TRBV20-1; clone_size: -; j_call: TRBJ2-4; d_call: -; cdr3_nt: TGCAGTGCTAGAACGGGTGGATTGGCCAAAAACATTCAGTACTTC; cdr3_aa: CSARTGGLAKNIQYF
v_call: TRBV7-9; clone_size: few; j_call: TRBJ2-7; d_call: TRBD2; cdr3_nt: TGTGCCAGCAGCTTAGTTGGGCTAGCGGGAGATGACGAGCAGTACTTC; cdr3_aa: CASSLVGLAGDDEQYF
v_call: TRBV5-1; clone_size: -; j_call: TRBJ2-1; d_call: -; cdr3_nt: TGCGCCAGCAGCTTGGGGGGGGAGTCCTACAATGAGCAGTTCTTC; cdr3_aa: CASSLGGESYNEQFF
v_call: TRBV12-3/TRBV12-4; clone_size: few; j_call: TRBJ2-3; d_call: -; cdr3_nt: TGTGCCAGCAGTATAGGGGGGGAGAGGAGCCATACGCAGTATTTT; cdr3_aa: CASSIGGERSHTQYF
v_call: TRBV7-2; clone_size: -; j_call: TRBJ2-1; d_call: TRBD2; cdr3_nt: TGTGCCAGCAGCTCCCTCCTTAGCGGGAGTCGGTTCTTC; cdr3_aa: CASSSLLSGSRFF
v_call: TRBV12-3/TRBV12-4; clone_size: many; j_call: TRBJ2-1; d_call: -; cdr3_nt: TGTGCCAGCAGTTTCGGGACTTTATACAATGAGCAGTTCTTC; cdr3_aa: CASSFGTLYNEQFF
v_call: TRBV24-1; clone_size: many; j_call: TRBJ2-6; d_call: -; cdr3_nt: TGTGCCACCAGTGATTCATGGCCGGGACTGACGAGCTCTGGGGCCAACGTCCTGACTTTC; cdr3_aa: CATSDSWPGLTSSGANVLTF
v_call: TRBV7-2; clone_size: many; j_call: TRBJ2-5; d_call: -; cdr3_nt: TGTGCCAGCAGCAGCAGGGTTTACGAGACCCAGTACTTC; cdr3_aa: CASSSRVYETQYF
v_call: TRBV18; clone_size: -; j_call: TRBJ2-7; d_call: TRBD2; cdr3_nt: TGTGCCAGCTCGCCCGGGACTAGCGGAGTCTACGAGCAGTACTTC; cdr3_aa: CASSPGTSGVYEQYF
v_call: TRBV11-2; clone_size: few; j_call: TRBJ1-1; d_call: TRBD1; cdr3_nt: TGTGCCAGCAGGGCGACAGGGGGGATGAACACTGAAGCTTTCTTT; cdr3_aa: CASRATGGMNTEAFF
v_call: TRBV6-9; clone_size: many; j_call: TRBJ2-3; d_call: -; cdr3_nt: TGTGCCAGCAGTTACTCCCTAGTCACAGATACGCAGTATTTT; cdr3_aa: CASSYSLVTDTQYF
v_call: TRBV6-2/TRBV6-3; clone_size: once; j_call: TRBJ2-3; d_call: TRBD2; cdr3_nt: TGTGCCAGCAGTTACTCGACCCCGAGGGCTAGCGGATACACAGATACGCAGTATTTT; cdr3_aa: CASSYSTPRASGYTDTQYF
v_call: TRBV20-1; clone_size: many; j_call: TRBJ2-3; d_call: TRBD2; cdr3_nt: TGCAGTGCTTTTCGACTAGCGGGAGAAAGAGATACGCAGTATTTT; cdr3_aa: CSAFRLAGERDTQYF
v_call: TRBV5-1; clone_size: many; j_call: TRBJ2-1; d_call: TRBD2; cdr3_nt: TGCGCCAGCAGCACCGGGACTAGCTACAATGAGCAGTTCTTC; cdr3_aa: CASSTGTSYNEQFF
v_call: TRBV6-5; clone_size: many; j_call: TRBJ2-3; d_call: -; cdr3_nt: TGTGCCAGCAGTTACTGGGGACGTAGCACAGATACGCAGTATTTT; cdr3_aa: CASSYWGRSTDTQYF
v_call: TRBV5-1; clone_size: few; j_call: TRBJ1-2; d_call: -; cdr3_nt: TGCGCCAGCAGCTTTGGGGGGGCGCCTGGCTACACCTTC; cdr3_aa: CASSFGGAPGYTF
v_call: TRBV6-2/TRBV6-3; clone_size: many; j_call: TRBJ2-7; d_call: -; cdr3_nt: TGTGCCAGCAGTTACCAGGGCCCGTACGAGCAGTACTTC; cdr3_aa: CASSYQGPYEQYF
v_call: TRBV12-3/TRBV12-4; clone_size: few; j_call: TRBJ1-5; d_call: -; cdr3_nt: TGTGCCAGCAGTCTCATGTCGGGGAATCAGCCCCAGCATTTT; cdr3_aa: CASSLMSGNQPQHF
v_call: TRBV5-1; clone_size: many; j_call: TRBJ2-7; d_call: -; cdr3_nt: TGCGCCAGCAGCTTAGAGGGTTTGGACGAGCAGTACTTC; cdr3_aa: CASSLEGLDEQYF
v_call: TRBV5-1; clone_size: many; j_call: TRBJ1-2; d_call: TRBD1; cdr3_nt: TGCGCCAGCAGCTGGGACAGGGGGTACGATGGCTACACCTTC; cdr3_aa: CASSWDRGYDGYTF
v_call: TRBV19; clone_size: -; j_call: TRBJ2-5; d_call: TRBD1; cdr3_nt: TGTGCCAGTAAAGACAGGGCCCAAGAGACCCAGTACTTC; cdr3_aa: CASKDRAQETQYF
v_call: TRBV18; clone_size: many; j_call: TRBJ1-2; d_call: -; cdr3_nt: TGTGCCAGCTCGCCCGGGGCAGAACAGCGTCGTGGCTACACCTTC; cdr3_aa: CASSPGAEQRRGYTF
v_call: TRBV10-2; clone_size: few; j_call: TRBJ2-5; d_call: TRBD1; cdr3_nt: TGCGCCAGAAGGGACCCGACAGGGGTAGGAGAGACCCAGTACTTC; cdr3_aa: CARRDPTGVGETQYF
v_call: TRBV27; clone_size: many; j_call: TRBJ1-1; d_call: -; cdr3_nt: TGTGCCAGCAGTAAACACCGGGAGGTGAACACTGAAGCTTTCTTT; cdr3_aa: CASSKHREVNTEAFF
v_call: TRBV11-2; clone_size: many; j_call: TRBJ1-1; d_call: -; cdr3_nt: TGTGCCAGCAGCTCGCTAGGGGGTCCGAACACTGAAGCTTTCTTT; cdr3_aa: CASSSLGGPNTEAFF
v_call: TRBV9; clone_size: many; j_call: TRBJ1-4; d_call: -; cdr3_nt: TGTGCCAGCAGCCCCCCGGGGCAGGGAAAACTGTTTTTT; cdr3_aa: CASSPPGQGKLFF
v_call: TRBV5-4; clone_size: many; j_call: TRBJ2-3; d_call: TRBD2; cdr3_nt: TGTGCCAGCAAGAAAGGGACTAGCGGCACAGATACGCAGTATTTT; cdr3_aa: CASKKGTSGTDTQYF
v_call: TRBV7-2; clone_size: -; j_call: TRBJ2-1; d_call: -; cdr3_nt: TGTGCCAGCAGCACAGACCGTAATGAGCAGTTCTTC; cdr3_aa: CASSTDRNEQFF
v_call: TRBV18; clone_size: many; j_call: TRBJ1-1; d_call: -; cdr3_nt: TGTGCCAGCTCACCGCCTGGTCAACTAACGGGGACTTTCTTT; cdr3_aa: CASSPPGQLTGTFF
v_call: TRBV7-2; clone_size: many; j_call: TRBJ2-1; d_call: -; cdr3_nt: TGTGCCGGCCTTGGGGGACCTAGCTACAATGAGCAGTTCTTC; cdr3_aa: CAGLGGPSYNEQFF
v_call: TRBV7-9; clone_size: many; j_call: TRBJ2-1; d_call: TRBD2; cdr3_nt: TGTGCCAGCAGCTTAGCCGGCACTAGCGGGAAGGTGGCAAAGTTCTTC; cdr3_aa: CASSLAGTSGKVAKFF
v_call: TRBV5-6; clone_size: few; j_call: TRBJ2-7; d_call: TRBD2; cdr3_nt: TGTGCCAGCAGCTTGACCGGGACTAGCGGGAGCCAGAAATACTTC; cdr3_aa: CASSLTGTSGSQKYF
v_call: TRBV9; clone_size: few; j_call: TRBJ2-3; d_call: -; cdr3_nt: TGTGCCAGCAGCGTAGGGCAATCAGATACGCAGTGTTTT; cdr3_aa: CASSVGQSDTQCF
v_call: TRBV27; clone_size: -; j_call: TRBJ2-7; d_call: -; cdr3_nt: TGTGCCAGCAGTTTATCGCCTACAAACTACGAGCAGTACTTC; cdr3_aa: CASSLSPTNYEQYF
v_call: TRBV5-1; clone_size: -; j_call: TRBJ2-7; d_call: -; cdr3_nt: TGCGCCAGCAGCCCAGGGACGGTAAAGGGCCGGAGGTGGGGAGAGACCTACGAGCAGTACTTC; cdr3_aa: CASSPGTVKGRRWGETYEQYF
v_call: TRBV29-1; clone_size: -; j_call: TRBJ2-7; d_call: -; cdr3_nt: TGCAGCGTTGGTGGATGGTTGGGCGAGCAGTACTTC; cdr3_aa: CSVGGWLGEQYF
v_call: TRBV5-1; clone_size: -; j_call: TRBJ2-3; d_call: -; cdr3_nt: TGTGCCAGCAGCTTGGACGCCCGAGCGACTAGCACAGATACGCAGTATTTT; cdr3_aa: CASSLDARATSTDTQYF
v_call: TRBV27; clone_size: few; j_call: TRBJ2-3; d_call: TRBD2; cdr3_nt: TGTGCCAGCATCCTTATGGGACTAGCGGGCACAGATACGCAGTATTTT; cdr3_aa: CASILMGLAGTDTQYF
v_call: TRBV7-9; clone_size: many; j_call: TRBJ2-1; d_call: -; cdr3_nt: TGTGCCAGCAGCTTAATCCTAAACAATGAGCAGTTCTTC; cdr3_aa: CASSLILNNEQFF
v_call: TRBV28; clone_size: -; j_call: TRBJ1-5; d_call: TRBD1; cdr3_nt: TGTGCCAGCAGTTTAGCAGGGGGTAGCAATCAGCCCCGGCATTTT; cdr3_aa: CASSLAGGSNQPRHF
v_call: TRBV28; clone_size: many; j_call: TRBJ1-3; d_call: -; cdr3_nt: TGTGCCAGCAGCTTAACTGCTGGAAACACCATATATTTT; cdr3_aa: CASSLTAGNTIYF
v_call: TRBV29-1; clone_size: few; j_call: TRBJ1-1; d_call: -; cdr3_nt: TGCAGCCTATATGGGGGGTCAGGTGAAGCTTTCTTT; cdr3_aa: CSLYGGSGEAFF
v_call: TRBV12-3/TRBV12-4; clone_size: -; j_call: TRBJ2-7; d_call: -; cdr3_nt: TGTGCCAGCAGCCCGACGCGGCAGGGTTACTACGAGCAGTACTTC; cdr3_aa: CASSPTRQGYYEQYF
v_call: TRBV28; clone_size: many; j_call: TRBJ2-3; d_call: -; cdr3_nt: TGTGCCAGCAGTTTGAAGGCAGATACGCAGTATTTT; cdr3_aa: CASSLKADTQYF
v_call: TRBV2; clone_size: many; j_call: TRBJ1-5; d_call: -; cdr3_nt: TGTGCCAGCAGCTTTACAGGGTTTAGCAATCAGCCCCAGCATTTT; cdr3_aa: CASSFTGFSNQPQHF
v_call: TRBV3-1; clone_size: -; j_call: TRBJ2-1; d_call: -; cdr3_nt: TGTGCCGGCAGCGACCCTGGACTGTACAATGAGCAGTTCTTC; cdr3_aa: CAGSDPGLYNEQFF
v_call: TRBV30; clone_size: many; j_call: TRBJ1-1; d_call: -; cdr3_nt: TGTGCCTGGACCTCCCGGGGAGGGGGCACTGAAGCTTTCTTT; cdr3_aa: CAWTSRGGGTEAFF
v_call: TRBV5-1; clone_size: -; j_call: TRBJ2-1; d_call: TRBD2; cdr3_nt: TGCGCCAGCAGCTTGGTTCCTAGCGGGGGATTATCCTACAATGAGCAGTTCTTC; cdr3_aa: CASSLVPSGGLSYNEQFF
v_call: TRBV11-2; clone_size: many; j_call: TRBJ2-4; d_call: -; cdr3_nt: TGTGCCAGCAGCCTAGACCGGGACATGTTACCTATAGCCAAAAACATTCAGTACTTC; cdr3_aa: CASSLDRDMLPIAKNIQYF
v_call: TRBV11-3; clone_size: once; j_call: TRBJ1-1; d_call: TRBD1; cdr3_nt: TGTGCCAGCAGCTCGATGGACAGGGTGGCTGAAGCTTTCTTT; cdr3_aa: CASSSMDRVAEAFF
v_call: TRBV5-1; clone_size: few; j_call: TRBJ1-2; d_call: TRBD1; cdr3_nt: TGCGCCAGCAGCTTGGGACTGGACAGGGGGGACGGCTACACCTTC; cdr3_aa: CASSLGLDRGDGYTF
v_call: TRBV6-2/TRBV6-3; clone_size: few; j_call: TRBJ1-1; d_call: -; cdr3_nt: TGTGCCAGCAGTTACGACCAGGGGTTGACTGAAGCTTTCTTT; cdr3_aa: CASSYDQGLTEAFF